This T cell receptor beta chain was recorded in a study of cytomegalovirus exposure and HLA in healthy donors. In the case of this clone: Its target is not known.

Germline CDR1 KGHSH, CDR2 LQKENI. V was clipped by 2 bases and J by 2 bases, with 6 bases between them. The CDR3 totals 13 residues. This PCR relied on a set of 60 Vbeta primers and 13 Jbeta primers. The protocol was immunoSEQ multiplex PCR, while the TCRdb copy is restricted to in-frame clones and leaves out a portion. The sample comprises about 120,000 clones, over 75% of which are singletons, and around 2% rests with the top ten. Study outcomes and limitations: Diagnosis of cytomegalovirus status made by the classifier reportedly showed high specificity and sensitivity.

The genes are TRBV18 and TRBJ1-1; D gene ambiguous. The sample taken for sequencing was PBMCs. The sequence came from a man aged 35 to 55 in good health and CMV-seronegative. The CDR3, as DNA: TGTGCCAGCTCACCAGGGCCAAACACTGAAGCTTTCTTT. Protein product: CASSPGPNTEAFF.